This T cell receptor beta chain is from a study of patients and donors after allogeneic stem cell transplantation. TCRdb re-analysed the RT-PCR reads in MiXCR, keeping a single row per CDR3 protein. The sample has roughly 140,000 distinct CDR3 sequences, 37% seen once. Germline CDR1 and CDR2: SGHDN and FVKESK. V was pared by 1 base and J by 7 bases, with 7 bases of the junction left unmatched. This CDR3 has 16 amino acids. Sequences were obtained from blood, either unsorted or a sorted T cell fraction (not recorded which). This sequence originates from a human donor who was either an allogeneic HSCT recipient or a stem cell or donor lymphocyte infusion donor (not recorded which). It is not recorded whose cells these are; they may come from a transplant donor. The chain uses TRBV14 and TRBJ1-6; TRBD1 agrees at 7 bases. As DNA, the CDR3 is TGTGCCAGCAGCCAAGTATCGGGACAGAGAAATTCACCCCTCCACTTT. It encodes CASSQVSGQRNSPLHF.